These 25 T cell receptor beta chains came from one sample sequenced in a study of T cells in Graves' hyperthyroidism and ophthalmopathy. RNA transcripts yielded amplified TCR beta CDR3 regions. An initial round of RT-PCR targeting the TCR CDR3 relied on the HTBI primer set. TCRdb reprocessed the multiplex PCR reads via MiXCR and lists one record per CDR3 protein. The sample holds 250,000 to 300,000 distinct CDR3 sequences, roughly 14% seen once. Sequenced material: blood. The receptors shown here come from a woman aged 35 to 49 with Graves' hyperthyroidism that later progressed to Graves' ophthalmopathy.

In its sample, this clonotype was seen many times. The rearrangement links TRBV3-1 to TRBJ2-1; D not certain. Trimming pared 4 bases from V and 7 bases from J, leaving 8 bases between. Looked up from germline, CDR1 is LGHDT and CDR2 is YNNKEL (reference sequence). The CDR3 totals 12 residues. In DNA form, the CDR3 reads TGTGCCAGCAGCCTCTCGTCGAATGAGCAGTTCTTC. This codes for CASSLSSNEQFF.

This clonotype was detected ten times or more. This chain uses TRBV7-2 with TRBJ2-5; D is possibly TRBD2 (6 bases). V shed 4 bases and J shed 1 base, with 10 bases lying between them. The CDR3 covers 14 residues. The germline V gene has CDR1 SGHTA and CDR2 FQGNSA. The CDR3 region is CASSSPLAQETQYF. For the CDR3, the DNA is TGTGCCAGCAGCTCACCACTAGCCCAAGAGACCCAGTACTTC.

This clonotype appeared many times. J is TRBJ1-4 and V is TRBV30; no firm D call. V lost 7 bases, J lost 7 bases, and 16 bases lay in between. The CDR3 is 13 residues long. CDR1 is GTSNPN and CDR2 is SVGIG in the germline V gene (reference sequence). The CDR3 DNA is TGTGCCTTCGACTCCTCTATGGGTGAAAAACTGTTTTTT. It yields the protein CAFDSSMGEKLFF.

There are a few counts of this clonotype. A much more abundant neighbour one base away suggests this may be a read error. The CDR3 protein is CAGNRGPNAEAFF. CDR3 in DNA: TGTGCCGGAAACAGGGGCCCGAACGCTGAAGCTTTCTTT. The chain carries TRBV30 and TRBJ1-1, with 7 bases identical to TRBD1. In germline, CDR1 is GTSNPN, CDR2 SVGIG (reference sequence). The CDR3 has 13 amino acids.

Turning to this clonotype: A read error may account for a junction end that differs from germline. The rearrangement uses TRBV20-1 and TRBJ2-5; the D is unclear. The CDR3 length is 13 residues. Germline V gives CDR1 DFQATT, CDR2 SNEGSKA (reference sequence). CDR3 nucleotides: TGCGGTGCTAGAGTAGGGAACCAAGAGACCCAGTACTTC. Translating it yields CGARVGNQETQYF.

Of note for this clonotype: A much larger clone is a single base away; this may be a read error. The V call is TRBV15, the J call TRBJ2-1; D might be TRBD1 (5 bases). V was cut by 4 bases and J by 8 bases, with 21 bases left in between. CDR1 and CDR2 from the germline V gene are LNHNV and YYDKDF (reference sequence). The CDR3 runs to 16 residues. The CDR3 nucleotides read TGTGCCACCAGCAAAGATAGGGCGGTCTGGGGCCATGAGCAGTTCTTC. Protein: CATSKDRAVWGHEQFF.

This clonotype was seen at least ten times. In DNA form, the CDR3 reads TGTGCCAGCAGACCCTACTTGAGACTAGCGGGAGAGGGCTACAATGAGCAGTTCTTC. As protein: CASRPYLRLAGEGYNEQFF. V is TRBV27 and J is TRBJ2-1; 12 positions agree with TRBD2. The CDR3 sequence is 19 residues long. Germline V gene data show CDR1 as MNHEY and CDR2 as SMNVEV (reference sequence). The V and J ends lost 6 bases and 3 bases, in that order; junction bases with no gene match: 15.

This clonotype appeared many times. The chain combines TRBV28 with TRBJ2-3; the D gene is possibly TRBD2 (5 bases). Germline-derived CDR1 and CDR2 are MDHEN and SYDVKM. This CDR3 has 18 residues. V lost 2 bases to trimming and J lost 0 bases, with 18 bases between them. For the CDR3, the DNA is TGTGCCAGCAGTTTAGTTGGTATAAGTAGCGCTAGCACAGATACGCAGTATTTT. It is translated as CASSLVGISSASTDTQYF.

The genes are TRBV5-1 and TRBJ2-5; TRBD2 matches 10 bases. V was clipped by 0 bases and J by 5 bases; unmatched bases: 7. Germline-derived CDR1 and CDR2 are SGHRS and YFSETQ. This CDR3 comprises 16 residues. As DNA, the CDR3 is TGCGCCAGCAGCTTGGGGCTAGCGGGAGTGCCTGAGACCCAGTACTTC. Amino acid sequence: CASSLGLAGVPETQYF.

This clonotype was seen repeatedly, ten times or more. The V call is TRBV6-1, the J call TRBJ2-3; TRBD1 aligns across 10 bases. Germline CDR1 and CDR2: MNHNS and SASEGT. Trimming took 6 bases from V and 5 from J; bases not matched to a gene: 11. This CDR3 contains 16 residues. CDR3 nucleotide sequence: TGTGCCAGCAGGCCGGCCGGGACAGGGGCCCGAGATACGCAGTATTTT. It yields the protein CASRPAGTGARDTQYF.

This clonotype was detected many times. The chain links TRBV3-1 to TRBJ2-1; possible D gene TRBD2, 6 bases. The length of the CDR3 is 16 residues. Germline CDR1 LGHDT, CDR2 YNNKEL (reference sequence). Trimming shortened V by 3 bases and J by 1 base, and 13 bases separated the two germline ends. The CDR3 nucleotides are TGTGCCAGCAGCCATTCCCGGGAGAAGTCCTACAATGAGCAGTTCTTC. Protein product: CASSHSREKSYNEQFF.

This clonotype was seen many times. The chain uses TRBV7-9 and TRBJ1-1; possible D gene TRBD1, 6 bases. V was shortened by 3 bases and J by 4 bases, with 15 bases between the two germline ends. The length of the CDR3 is 15 residues. The germline gives CDR1 SEHNR, CDR2 FQNEAQ (reference sequence). The DNA for the CDR3 is TGTGCCAGCAGCTTCGAGACAGGAGGGGCCACTGAAGCTTTCTTT. Its translation is CASSFETGGATEAFF.

This clonotype has more than one count but fewer than ten. V usage is TRBV5-1 and J usage is TRBJ1-6, with D maybe TRBD1 (6 bases). V was pared by 0 bases and J by 4 bases, with 8 bases between. There are 15 residues in the CDR3. Germline CDR1 SGHRS, CDR2 YFSETQ. The CDR3 sequence is CASSLVGGYNSPLHF. The DNA of the CDR3 is TGCGCCAGCAGCTTGGTAGGGGGTTATAATTCACCCCTCCACTTT.

This clonotype was recorded at least ten times. This may be a read error: a much more frequent sequence differs by one nucleotide. The CDR3 here is CAGSYSVAGTGMNYGYTF. CDR3 nucleotides: TGTGCCGGCAGTTACTCGGTAGCAGGGACAGGGATGAACTATGGCTACACCTTC. The V gene is TRBV6-5, the J gene TRBJ1-2, with 9 bases fitting TRBD1. This CDR3 is 18 amino acids long. Per the germline V gene, CDR1 is MNHEY and CDR2 is SVGAGI.

This clonotype was counted ten times or more. This sequence joins TRBV5-1 and TRBJ1-5; D unclear. CDR1 and CDR2 (germline): SGHRS, YFSETQ. This CDR3 spans 14 amino acids. Trimming removed 0 bases from V and 1 base from J, with 5 bases in between. The CDR3 sequence is CASSLGPSNQPQHF. The CDR3 DNA follows: TGCGCCAGCAGCTTGGGACCCAGCAATCAGCCCCAGCATTTT.

This chain joins TRBV6-1 and TRBJ1-4, with a weak D call TRBD1 (5 bases). Germline V gene sequence: CDR1 MNHNS, CDR2 SASEGT. CDR3 length: 14 amino acids. V was trimmed by 6 bases and J by 5 bases, leaving 13 bases between them. The CDR3 bases are TGTGCCAGCAGCAAGCCAGGGTCAAATGAAAAACTGTTTTTT. Its translation is CASSKPGSNEKLFF.

In this sample, this clonotype turned up many times. The chain uses TRBV7-2 and TRBJ2-7; TRBD2 is a possible D gene (6 bases). Germline V gene lookup returns CDR1 SGHTA and CDR2 FQGNSA. V lost 5 bases to trimming and J lost 8 bases, with 28 bases between them. The CDR3 extends over 17 amino acids. In DNA, the CDR3 is TGTGCCAGCAGCCCGGGCGTTAGCGGCTTGGGAAAAATTAAGCAGTACTTC. Its translation: CASSPGVSGLGKIKQYF.

V usage is TRBV4-1 and J usage is TRBJ2-3; no definite D call. V lost 2 bases to trimming and J lost 0 bases, with 15 bases between them. Germline lookup yields CDR1 MGHRA and CDR2 YSYEKL. There are 17 residues in the CDR3. Here the CDR3 DNA reads TGCGCCAGCAGCCAACCCTTGGTGGGTAGGAGCACAGATACGCAGTATTTT. Residues: CASSQPLVGRSTDTQYF.

This clonotype was counted at least ten times. The chain has TRBV20-1 and TRBJ1-6; 8 bases fit TRBD1. CDR1 is DFQATT, CDR2 SNEGSKA, per germline (reference sequence). Trimming removed 5 bases from V and 1 base from J; junction bases left unmatched: 10. The CDR3 is 17 residues long. The CDR3 here is CSALRKQGGSYNSPLHF. In nucleotides, the CDR3 is TGCAGTGCTCTCCGTAAACAGGGGGGATCCTATAATTCACCCCTCCACTTT.

This clonotype appeared many times. Mismatch with germline at one junction end may stem from a read error. The chain couples TRBV7-7 to TRBJ2-3; D unresolved. The germline CDR1 and CDR2 sequences are SSHAT and FNYEAQ (reference sequence). This CDR3 region has 13 residues. The CDR3 spells CASSFSEADTQYF. DNA of the CDR3: TGTGCTAGCAGCTTCAGTGAGGCGGATACGCAGTATTTT.

This clonotype was picked up a small number of times. The V call is TRBV7-9, the J call TRBJ2-7, with 7 bases fitting TRBD1. Germline V lookup: CDR1 SEHNR, CDR2 FQNEAQ (reference sequence). Losses at the gene ends were 4 bases for V and 0 bases for J; bases not matched to a gene: 9. This CDR3 region has 16 residues. In nucleotides, the CDR3 is TGTGCCAGCAGCTCCCTAGAGGGGGCGGACTCCTACGAGCAGTACTTC. This encodes CASSSLEGADSYEQYF.

This clonotype was detected many times. V and J are TRBV10-3 and TRBJ1-5, with a weak D call TRBD1 (6 bases). Germline CDR1 is ENHRY and CDR2 is SYGVKD. The V gene lost 0 bases and the J gene lost 0 bases, with 12 bases spanning the gap. The CDR3 consists of 17 residues. The CDR3 sequence: CAISESAGDPSNQPQHF. The CDR3 DNA reads TGTGCCATCAGTGAGTCGGCAGGGGATCCTAGCAATCAGCCCCAGCATTTT.

This clonotype has more than one count but fewer than ten. The gene calls are TRBV27 and TRBJ2-2, with TRBD2 matching over 7 bases. V shed 5 bases, J shed 7 bases, and the junction held 7 bases outside the gene matches. Per germline, CDR1 MNHEY and CDR2 SMNVEV (reference sequence). The CDR3 loop spans 14 amino acids. Here the CDR3 DNA reads TGTGCCAGCAGTGTTCAGCGGGATAGCGGGGAGCTGTTTTTT. It encodes CASSVQRDSGELFF.

This clonotype was counted ten times or more. The CDR3 bases are TGTGCCAGCAGTCCTCAGAGCTCCTATAATTCACCCCTCCACTTT. The encoded protein is CASSPQSSYNSPLHF. The chain carries TRBV28 and TRBJ1-6; D not certain. This CDR3 has 15 amino acids. The germline V and J ends were trimmed by 5 bases and 0 bases, with 8 bases remaining between them. Germline V CDR1 and CDR2: MDHEN, SYDVKM.

This clonotype was counted at least ten times. The chain combines TRBV12-3 or TRBV12-4 with TRBJ2-1; 8 bases line up with TRBD1. The CDR3 runs to 20 residues. J gave up 4 bases and V 0 bases, and 17 bases lay outside the gene matches. The CDR3: CASSLALSDRGDSPYNEQFF. For the CDR3, the DNA is TGTGCCAGCAGTTTAGCCCTATCCGACAGGGGCGATTCCCCTTACAATGAGCAGTTCTTC.